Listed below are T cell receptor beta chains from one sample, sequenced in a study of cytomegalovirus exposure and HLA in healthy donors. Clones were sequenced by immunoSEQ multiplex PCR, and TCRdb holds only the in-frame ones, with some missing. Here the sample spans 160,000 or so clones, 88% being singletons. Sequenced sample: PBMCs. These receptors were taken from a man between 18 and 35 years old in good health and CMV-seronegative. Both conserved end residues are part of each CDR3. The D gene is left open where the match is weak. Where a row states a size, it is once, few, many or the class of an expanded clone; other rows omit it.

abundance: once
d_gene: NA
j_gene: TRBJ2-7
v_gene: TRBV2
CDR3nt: TGTGCCAGCAGAGGGGGCGAGCAGTACTTC
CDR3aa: CASRGGEQYF

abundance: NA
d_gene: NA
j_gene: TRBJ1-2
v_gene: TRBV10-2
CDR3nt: TGCGCCAGCAGTGAGCAGGGGAGGGACGGCTACACCTTC
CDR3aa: CASSEQGRDGYTF

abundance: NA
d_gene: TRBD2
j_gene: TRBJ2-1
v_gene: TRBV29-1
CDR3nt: TGCAGCGGGGGACTAGCGGTTTACAATGAGCAGTTCTTC
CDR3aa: CSGGLAVYNEQFF

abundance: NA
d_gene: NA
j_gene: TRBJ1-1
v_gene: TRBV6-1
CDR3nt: TGTGCCAGCACTAACCGAGCCGAAGCTTTCTTT
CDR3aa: CASTNRAEAFF

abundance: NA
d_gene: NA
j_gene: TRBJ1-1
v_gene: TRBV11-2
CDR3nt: TGTGCCAGCAGCTTAGCAGGGATGAACACTGAAGCTTTCTTT
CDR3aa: CASSLAGMNTEAFF

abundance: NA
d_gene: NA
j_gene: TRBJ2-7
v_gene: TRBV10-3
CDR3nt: TGTGCCACCCGGACAGAAGATTACGAGCAGTACTTC
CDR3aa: CATRTEDYEQYF

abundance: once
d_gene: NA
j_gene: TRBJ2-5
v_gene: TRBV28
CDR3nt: TGTGCCAGCAGTACCCCAGGGCGGGAGACCCAGTACTTC
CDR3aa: CASSTPGRETQYF

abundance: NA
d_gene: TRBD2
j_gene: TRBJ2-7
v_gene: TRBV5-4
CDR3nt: TGTGCCAGCAGCTTTCAGCGGGAGGCCTCCTACGAGCAGTACTTC
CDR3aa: CASSFQREASYEQYF

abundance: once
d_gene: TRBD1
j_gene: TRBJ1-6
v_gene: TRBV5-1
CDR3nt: TGCGCCAGCAGCCACGACAGGGTTAATTCACCCCTCCACTTT
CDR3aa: CASSHDRVNSPLHF

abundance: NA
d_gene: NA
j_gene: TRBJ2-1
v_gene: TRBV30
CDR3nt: TGTGCCTGGAGTGTCTTGAATGAGCAGTTCTTC
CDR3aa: CAWSVLNEQFF

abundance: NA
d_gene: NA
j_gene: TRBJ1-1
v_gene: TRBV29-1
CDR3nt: TGCAGCGTCTCATCCCAACTTACGAACACTGAAGCTTTCTTT
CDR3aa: CSVSSQLTNTEAFF

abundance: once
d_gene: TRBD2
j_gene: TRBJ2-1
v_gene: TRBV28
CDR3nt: TGTGCCAGCAGTTTAAGATATAGCGGGAGGGCTAACAATGAGCAGTTCTTC
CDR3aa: CASSLRYSGRANNEQFF

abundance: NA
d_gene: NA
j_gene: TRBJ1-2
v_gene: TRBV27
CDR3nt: TGTGCCAGCAGTTTTGCGGGGAGGGACTATGGCTACACCTTC
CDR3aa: CASSFAGRDYGYTF

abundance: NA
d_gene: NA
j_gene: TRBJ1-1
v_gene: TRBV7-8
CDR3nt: TGTGCCAGCAGCTTAGCGGTACAGGGTATTAGCAAAGCTTTCTTT
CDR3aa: CASSLAVQGISKAFF

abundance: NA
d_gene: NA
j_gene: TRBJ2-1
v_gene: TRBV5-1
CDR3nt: TGCGCCAGCAGCTTAGGGGGCTCCTACAATGAGCAGTTCTTC
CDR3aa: CASSLGGSYNEQFF

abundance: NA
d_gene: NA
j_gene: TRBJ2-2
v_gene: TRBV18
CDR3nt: TGTGCCAGCTCACCGGAGTCGTCCGGGGAGCTGTTTTTT
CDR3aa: CASSPESSGELFF

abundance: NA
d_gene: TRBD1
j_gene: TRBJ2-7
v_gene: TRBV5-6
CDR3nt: TGTGCCAGCAGCTTGGACGGGACAGGGAGAGCCTACGAGCAGTACTTC
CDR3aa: CASSLDGTGRAYEQYF

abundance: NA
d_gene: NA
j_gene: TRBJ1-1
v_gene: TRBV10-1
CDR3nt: TGCGCCAGCAGCTCGACACGGGGCACTGAAGCTTTCTTT
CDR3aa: CASSSTRGTEAFF

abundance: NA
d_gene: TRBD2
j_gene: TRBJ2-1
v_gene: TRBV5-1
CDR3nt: TGCGCCAGCAGCCCGGGACTACTCGTGAATGAGCAGTTCTTC
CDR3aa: CASSPGLLVNEQFF

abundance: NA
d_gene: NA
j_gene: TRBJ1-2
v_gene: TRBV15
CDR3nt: TGTGCCACCAGCAGAGAAGGAACAGGATATGGCTACACCTTC
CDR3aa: CATSREGTGYGYTF

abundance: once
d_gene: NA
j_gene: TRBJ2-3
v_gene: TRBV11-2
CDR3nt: TGTGCCAGCAAGGAGGGGAGTAGCACAGATACGCAGTATTTT
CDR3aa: CASKEGSSTDTQYF

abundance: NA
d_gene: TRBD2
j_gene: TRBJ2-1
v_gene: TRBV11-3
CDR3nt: TGTGCCAGCAGCCAACTAGCGGGAAGCACCAATGAGCAGTTCTTC
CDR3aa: CASSQLAGSTNEQFF

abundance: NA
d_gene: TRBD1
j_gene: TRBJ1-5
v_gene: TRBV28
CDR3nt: TGTGCCACCTCCCCAGGGGGACCGAATCAGCCCCAGCATTTT
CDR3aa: CATSPGGPNQPQHF

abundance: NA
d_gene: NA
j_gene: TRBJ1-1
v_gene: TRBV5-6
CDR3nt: TGTGCCAGCAGCTTGTGGTCAGGGAATATCCAGAACACTGAAGCTTTCTTT
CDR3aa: CASSLWSGNIQNTEAFF

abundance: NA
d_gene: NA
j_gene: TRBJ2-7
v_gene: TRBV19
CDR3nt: TGTGCCAGTAGTCCGCCGGACTGGGCCTACGAGCAGTACTTC
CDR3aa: CASSPPDWAYEQYF

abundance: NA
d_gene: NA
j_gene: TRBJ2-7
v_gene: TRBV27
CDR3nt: TGTGCCAGCAAAGATGGACAATCTTACGAGCAGTACTTC
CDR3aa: CASKDGQSYEQYF

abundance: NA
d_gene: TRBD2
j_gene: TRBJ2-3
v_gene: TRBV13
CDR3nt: TGTGCCAGCAGCTGGACTAGCGGGGGGGCATCGGTCGAAGATACGCAGTATTTT
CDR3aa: CASSWTSGGASVEDTQYF

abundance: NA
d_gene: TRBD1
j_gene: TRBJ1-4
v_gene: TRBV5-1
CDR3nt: TGCGCCAGCAGCTTGACAGGGGAGGCTAATGAAAAACTGTTTTTT
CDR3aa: CASSLTGEANEKLFF

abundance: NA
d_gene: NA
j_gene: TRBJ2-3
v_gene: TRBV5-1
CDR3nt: TGCGCCAGCAGCTCACAATCCCTCACAGATACGCAGTATTTT
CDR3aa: CASSSQSLTDTQYF

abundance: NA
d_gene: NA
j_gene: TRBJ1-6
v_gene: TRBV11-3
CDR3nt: TGTGCCAGCAGCGAAGGACAGCCAAATTCACCCCTCCACTTT
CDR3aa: CASSEGQPNSPLHF

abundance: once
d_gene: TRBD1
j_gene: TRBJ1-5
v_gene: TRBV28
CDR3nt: TGTGCCAGCAGTTCCCCTCGACAGGGATATCAGCCCCAGCATTTT
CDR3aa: CASSSPRQGYQPQHF

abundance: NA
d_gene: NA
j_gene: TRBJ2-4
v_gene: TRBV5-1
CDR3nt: TGCGCCAGCAGCTTGGAGGGAGGGGGAATTCAGTACTTC
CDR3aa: CASSLEGGGIQYF

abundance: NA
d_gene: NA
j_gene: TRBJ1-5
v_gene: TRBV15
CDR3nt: TGTGCCACCAGCAGGAGCGGGACTCTCAGTCAGCCCCAGCATTTT
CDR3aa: CATSRSGTLSQPQHF

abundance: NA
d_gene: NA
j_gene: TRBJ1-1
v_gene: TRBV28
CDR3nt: TGTGCCAGCAGTTTACAGACAGGCGCTTTCTTT
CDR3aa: CASSLQTGAFF

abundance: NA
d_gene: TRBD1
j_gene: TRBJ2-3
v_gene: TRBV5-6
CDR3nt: TGTGCCAGCAGCCCCGGCCAGGGGGCAGATACGCAGTATTTT
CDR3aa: CASSPGQGADTQYF

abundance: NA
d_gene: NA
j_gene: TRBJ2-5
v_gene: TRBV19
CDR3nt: TGTGCCAGTAGTATAGCGGAGGGGCCGACCCAGTACTTC
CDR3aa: CASSIAEGPTQYF

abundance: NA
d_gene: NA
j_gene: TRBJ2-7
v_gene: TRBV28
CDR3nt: TGTGCCAGCAGTTTTCGCGGGACAGTCTACGAGCAGTACTTC
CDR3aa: CASSFRGTVYEQYF

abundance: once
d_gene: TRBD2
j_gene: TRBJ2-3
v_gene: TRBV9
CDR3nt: TGTGCCAGCAGGGAAGGGACTAGCTTCGTGACAGATACGCAGTATTTT
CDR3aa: CASREGTSFVTDTQYF

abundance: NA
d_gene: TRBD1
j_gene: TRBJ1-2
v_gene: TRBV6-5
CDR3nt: TGTGCCAGCAGTCCCGGACAGGACCCTAACTATGGCTACACCTTC
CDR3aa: CASSPGQDPNYGYTF

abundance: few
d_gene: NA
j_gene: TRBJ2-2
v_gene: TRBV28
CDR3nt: TGTGCCAGCAGTTTGGGACTCTGGGCCACCGGGGAGCTGTTTTTT
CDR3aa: CASSLGLWATGELFF

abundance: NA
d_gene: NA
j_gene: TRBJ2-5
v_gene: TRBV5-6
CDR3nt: TGTGCCAGCAGCGCCGACAGCTCAGAGACCCAGTACTTC
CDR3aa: CASSADSSETQYF

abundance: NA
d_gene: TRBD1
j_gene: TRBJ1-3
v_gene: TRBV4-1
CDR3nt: TGCGCCAGCAGCCAAGATTTGTTGGGACAGGCGCAAAACACCATATATTTT
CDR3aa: CASSQDLLGQAQNTIYF

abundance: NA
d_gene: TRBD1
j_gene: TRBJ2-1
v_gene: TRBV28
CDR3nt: TGTGCCAGCAGTTTGCCGTTGACAGGGAGCAACAATGAGCAGTTCTTC
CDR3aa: CASSLPLTGSNNEQFF

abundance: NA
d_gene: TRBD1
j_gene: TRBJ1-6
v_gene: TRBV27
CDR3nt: TGTGCCAGCAGTATGCCCCGGGACAGGGACCTTTATAATTCACCCCTCCACTTT
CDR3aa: CASSMPRDRDLYNSPLHF

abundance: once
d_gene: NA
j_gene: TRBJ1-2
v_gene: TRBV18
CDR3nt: TGTGCCAGCTCACCACCGGCGGGGACGAGCTACACCTTC
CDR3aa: CASSPPAGTSYTF

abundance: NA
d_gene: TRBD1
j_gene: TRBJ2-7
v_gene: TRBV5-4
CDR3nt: TGTGCCAGCAGCCCCCAGAGGGGACAGGGGGCGAACGAGCAGTACTTC
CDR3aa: CASSPQRGQGANEQYF

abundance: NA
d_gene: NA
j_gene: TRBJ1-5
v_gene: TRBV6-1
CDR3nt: TGTGCCAGCAGTGAATTTAACATCAATCAGCCCCAGCATTTT
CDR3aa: CASSEFNINQPQHF

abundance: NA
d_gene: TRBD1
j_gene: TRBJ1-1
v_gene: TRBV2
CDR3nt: TGTGCCAGCAGCCCCCTACCGGGACAGATGAACACTGAAGCTTTCTTT
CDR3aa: CASSPLPGQMNTEAFF

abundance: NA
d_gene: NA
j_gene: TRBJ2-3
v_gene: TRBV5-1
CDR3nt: TGCGCCAGCAGTCCCGCCGGTGCAGATACGCAGTATTTT
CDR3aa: CASSPAGADTQYF

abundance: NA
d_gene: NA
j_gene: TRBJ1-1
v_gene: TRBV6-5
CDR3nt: TGTGCCAGCAGTTCTCCTACTACAGGGCCTGAAGCTTTCTTT
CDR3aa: CASSSPTTGPEAFF

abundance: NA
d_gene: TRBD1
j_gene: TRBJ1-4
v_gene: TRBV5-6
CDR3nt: TGTGCCAGCAGCTTTACAGGGGGTGAAGAAAAACTGTTTTTT
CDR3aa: CASSFTGGEEKLFF

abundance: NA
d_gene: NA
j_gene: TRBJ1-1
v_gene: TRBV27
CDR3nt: TGTGCCAGCAGTTGGTCCAGGAACACTGAAGCTTTCTTT
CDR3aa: CASSWSRNTEAFF